This T cell receptor (beta chain) is from a study of shared clonotypes between healthy human individuals. As for this clone: The sample holds other DNA sequences that translate to the same CDR3.

TCRdb's table, derived via immunoSEQ multiplex PCR, lists solely in-frame clones and lacks some. The sample comprises roughly 2 million clones, nearly 97% of which are singletons, and over 0.1% rests with the top ten. CD4+ cells yielded CD45RA+ naive and CD45RA-negative memory subsets. V lost 2 bases to trimming and J lost 0 bases; unmatched junction nucleotides: 1. The germline gives CDR1 ENHRY, CDR2 SYGVKD. The CDR3 sequence is 14 residues long. V gene TRBV10-3 combines with J gene TRBJ2-7; 7 nucleotides agree with TRBD2. Material: naive CD4+ T cells sorted from blood. Specified subset: CD45RA+ positively selected. The clonotype was recovered from a man between 18 and 29 years old in good health. The CDR3 DNA follows: TGTGCCATCAGTGAGAGCGGGAACTCCTACGAGCAGTACTTC. This sequence encodes CAISESGNSYEQYF.